Below, one TCR beta chain is given with its context. The target of this receptor is not known. There are no base qualities to consult, and no much larger clone falls within one base. The data derive from a study of blood T cell repertoires in COVID-19 (dated by TCRdb to 2020 to 2021). For context, the study as a whole: Collaborator samples came from the United States, Italy and Spain and covered acute and convalescent phases of COVID-19. The prospective study material was composed of cDNA or gDNA derived from T cells, B-cell-depleted T cells, or PBMCs. Subjects who had been exposed to COVID-19, were actively infected with it, or had recovered from it provided the deeply sampled blood TCRbeta repertoires that made up the dataset. A freely available public database, intended as a resource for researchers studying the immune response to SARS-CoV-2, is where the repertoires were released. Samples were obtained from the ongoing ImmuneRACE study (first 160 participants) and from some 1,300 subjects provided by 6 global collaborators. Sample metadata almost always included a de-identified subject ID, COVID-19 status, age in years and sex. HLA class I and class II types, where available, came from metadata supplied by the sample provider rather than from assay-based typing. Results and caveats for the whole study, not just this receptor: Clinical and demographic metadata were provided uncurated, with the amount varying by source and participant.

The cysteine opens and the phenylalanine closes a CDR3 of 16 amino acids. Here the CDR3 DNA is all that survives: 48 bases in frame from base 1. From the germline V gene (reference sequence), CDR1 is LNHDA and CDR2 is SQIVND. The junction shows trimming of 0 bases on V and 4 bases on J, and the gene matches do not reach 6 bases of it. The immunoSEQ Assay, a bias-controlled multiplex PCR, was used to amplify TCRbeta CDR3 regions from genomic DNA. The authors processed their data as follows. Within the assay, amplification of reference gene primers was used to estimate how many nucleated cells each sample contained. Sequence reads were collapsed and filtered to measure the absolute abundance of every unique TCRbeta CDR3 rearrangement. Productive Simpson clonality was computed per sample as the square root of Simpson's diversity index over productive rearrangements. TCRdb re-hosts the immuneACCESS table, in-frame sequences only. Its copies lack some clones; in the studies checked, an unresolved V gene accounts for under half of them, and the cause for the rest is not known. V and J calls plus clone size are reproduced from that table; the DNA served to infer D and trimming. This sample gives hundreds of thousands of clones in total; approximately 91% of them show up just once. The top ten clones comprise 5.5% to 6.5% of the sample.

Samples from volunteer blood donors who had recovered from COVID-19 were contributed by a second Seattle source. Whole blood was collected in K2EDTA tubes by collaborating institutions according to the institutions' own protocols. For TCRbeta analysis, collaborators shipped samples as frozen whole blood, isolated PBMCs, or DNA extracted from either of those sample types. Recombination joined TRBV19 with TRBJ2-7; the junction holds 10 bases that match TRBD1. The sequence was obtained from a man aged 55 to 69 who had recovered from COVID-19. The sequencing input was peripheral blood. CDR3 sequence: CASSIDRGQGTYEQYF. The DNA is TGTGCCAGTAGTATAGATAGGGGACAGGGGACGTACGAGCAGTACTTC.